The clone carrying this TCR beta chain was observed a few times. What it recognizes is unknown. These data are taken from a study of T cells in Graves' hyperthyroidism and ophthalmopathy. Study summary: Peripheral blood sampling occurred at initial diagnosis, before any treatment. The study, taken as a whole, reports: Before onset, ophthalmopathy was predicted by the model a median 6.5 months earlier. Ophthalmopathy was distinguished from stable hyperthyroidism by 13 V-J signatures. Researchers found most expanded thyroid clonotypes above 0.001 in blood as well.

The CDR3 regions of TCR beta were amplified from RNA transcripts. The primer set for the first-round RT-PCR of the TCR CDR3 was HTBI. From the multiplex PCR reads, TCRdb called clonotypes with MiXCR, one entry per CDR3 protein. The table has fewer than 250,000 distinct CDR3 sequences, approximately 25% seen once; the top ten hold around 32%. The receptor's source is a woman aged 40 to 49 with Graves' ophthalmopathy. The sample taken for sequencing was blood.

CDR3 DNA sequence: TGTGCCAGCAAGGAGGCCTTGAACACTGAAGCTTTCTTT. Translating it yields CASKEALNTEAFF. The chain has TRBV28 and TRBJ1-1; D is unclear. The CDR3 consists of 13 residues. V was pared by 7 bases and J by 0 bases, with 9 bases between. In germline, CDR1 is MDHEN, CDR2 SYDVKM.